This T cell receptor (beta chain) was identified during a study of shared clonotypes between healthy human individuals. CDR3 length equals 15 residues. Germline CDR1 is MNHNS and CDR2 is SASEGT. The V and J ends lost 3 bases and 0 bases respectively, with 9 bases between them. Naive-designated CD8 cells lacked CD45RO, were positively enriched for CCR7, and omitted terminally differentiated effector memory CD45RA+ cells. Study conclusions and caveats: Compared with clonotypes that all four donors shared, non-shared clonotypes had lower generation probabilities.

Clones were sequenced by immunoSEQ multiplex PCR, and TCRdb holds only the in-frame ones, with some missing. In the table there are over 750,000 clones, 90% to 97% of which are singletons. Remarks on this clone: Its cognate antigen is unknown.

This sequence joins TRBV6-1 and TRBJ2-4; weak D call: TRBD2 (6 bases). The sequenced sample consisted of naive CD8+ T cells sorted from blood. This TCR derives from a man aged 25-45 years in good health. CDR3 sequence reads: CASSETSLAKNIQYF. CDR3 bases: TGTGCCAGCAGTGAGACTAGTCTAGCCAAAAACATTCAGTACTTC.